This entry describes one T cell receptor (beta chain). As originally analysed: How many nucleated cells were present was estimated from reference gene primer amplification. The data were produced by immunoSEQ multiplex PCR, yet TCRdb's version contains in-frame clones alone and is incomplete. That table furnishes V, J and clone size, whereas the DNA furnished D and trimming. Here the sample spans fewer than 250,000 clones, 82% being singletons. The germline V and J ends were trimmed by 4 bases and 3 bases, with 8 bases remaining between them. CDR1 is SNHLY and CDR2 is FYNNEI in the germline V gene. The CDR3 sequence is 13 residues long. This sample is drawn from a study of blood T cell repertoires in COVID-19. For the study at large: COVID-19 samples from acute and convalescent phases originated in the United States, Italy and Spain.

The chain has TRBV2 and TRBJ2-3; the D gene is possibly TRBD2 (5 bases). This receptor was obtained from a woman aged 70-85 years with acute or convalescent COVID-19. Sequences were obtained from peripheral blood. The DNA for the CDR3 is TGTGCCAGCAGTGCCCGACTAACAGATACGCAGTATTTT. Encoded protein: CASSARLTDTQYF. Full variable domain (rest looked up from reference TRBV2 and TRBJ2-3): EPEVTQTPSHQVTQMGQEVILRCVPISNHLYFYWYRQILGQKVEFLVSFYNNEISEKSEIFDDQFSVERPDGSNFTLKIRSTKLEDSAMYFCASSARLTDTQYFGPGTRLTVL.